Presented here are 29 T cell receptor beta chains from one specimen sequenced in a study of T-cell memory formation after mild COVID-19 (dated by TCRdb to the early 2020s). Library preparation was by 5' RACE. The sequencer listed for this sample is Illumina NovaSeq 6000. The public reads were reprocessed in TCRdb via fastp at Q25 and MiXCR, keeping in-frame beta chains. Rows merge per CDR3 protein into single entries with the most common DNA and genes. The sample yields a few hundred thousand distinct CDR3 sequences; 20% to 25% were counted once. The ten most abundant clones make up roughly a fifth of the sample. The sequenced material came from PBMCs or a T cell subset sorted from them (not recorded which). All receptors come from a man aged 18-30 years who had mild COVID-19 (a few samples of this study predate the infection). The sample titles of this study are shuffled in the database, so cell type and time point are left out; the donor was told from shared clones.

The chain uses TRBV7-3 and TRBJ2-7; D gene uncertain. From germline, CDR1 is SGHTA and CDR2 FQGTGA. The CDR3 sequence is 14 residues long. The germline V and J ends were trimmed by 2 bases and 5 bases, with 13 bases remaining between them. The chain's CDR3 is CASSLYPGGDEQYF. For the CDR3, the DNA is TGTGCCAGCAGCTTATACCCGGGTGGAGACGAGCAGTACTTC.

The chain combines TRBV6-2 or TRBV6-3 with TRBJ1-3; no clear D. Trimming removed 2 bases at V and 0 bases at J, with 14 bases between. The germline V gene has CDR1 MNHEY and CDR2 SVGEGT. The CDR3 runs to 17 residues. CDR3 nucleotide sequence: TGTGCCAGCAGTTACAGGGTCGGACGCACCTCTGGAAACACCATATATTTT. This gives the protein CASSYRVGRTSGNTIYF.

This clonotype appeared a few times. The V call is TRBV14, the J call TRBJ2-2; tentatively, D is TRBD1 or TRBD2 (7 bases each). Germline V CDR1 and CDR2: SGHDN, FVKESK. This CDR3 region has 17 residues. The V and J ends lost 4 bases and 3 bases respectively, with 18 bases between them. The CDR3 protein is CASSPWEGAKDTGELFF. CDR3 DNA: TGTGCCAGCAGCCCCTGGGAGGGGGCGAAAGACACCGGGGAGCTGTTTTTT.

This clonotype was observed a handful of times. The CDR3 sequence is CASTNGLAGDTDTQYF. DNA of the CDR3: TGTGCCAGCACCAACGGACTAGCGGGGGACACAGATACGCAGTATTTT. The chain recombines TRBV28 with TRBJ2-3, with 13 nucleotides matching TRBD2. Trimming removed 7 bases from V and 2 bases from J; junction bases left unmatched: 6. The length of the CDR3 is 16 residues. Germline CDR1 MDHEN, CDR2 SYDVKM.

This clonotype has just a few counts. The CDR3 here is CASSLGTPDTQYF. In nucleotides, the CDR3 is TGTGCCAGCAGCTTGGGTACTCCGGATACGCAGTATTTT. The V and J genes are TRBV7-8 and TRBJ2-3; D is undetermined. Trimming took off 3 bases at V and 6 bases at J, with 10 bases between the two ends. The V gene's germline CDR1 is SGHVS and CDR2 FQNEAQ. CDR3 length: 13 residues.

This clonotype showed up just a few times. This chain joins TRBV20-1 and TRBJ2-1; 10 bases map to TRBD2. Germline lookup yields CDR1 DFQATT and CDR2 SNEGSKA (reference sequence). Germline trimming cut 4 bases from V and 7 bases from J; bases unmatched to any gene: 10. The CDR3 covers 15 residues. DNA of the CDR3: TGCAGTGCTAATACGCCCGGACTAGCGGCTAATGAGCAGTTCTTC. Translation: CSANTPGLAANEQFF.

There are a few counts of this clonotype. The V call is TRBV18, the J call TRBJ2-1; D perhaps matches TRBD2 (9 bases). V was pared by 4 bases and J by 8 bases, with 27 bases between. From germline, CDR1 is KGHSH and CDR2 LQKENI. The CDR3 has 18 amino acids. The CDR3 loop reads CASSRQGAQAGGRHEQFF. CDR3 nucleotide sequence: TGTGCCAGCTCACGGCAGGGGGCGCAGGCGGGGGGGCGCCATGAGCAGTTCTTC.

The chain is built from TRBV5-1 and TRBJ1-3; a weak D match, TRBD1 (5 bases). CDR3 length: 16 amino acids. Germline V CDR1 and CDR2: SGHRS, YFSETQ. Trimming removed 4 bases at V and 2 bases at J, with 16 bases between. This CDR3 is CASSVDPGTPGNTIYF. The CDR3 nucleotides read TGCGCCAGCAGCGTGGACCCCGGGACCCCTGGAAACACCATATATTTT.

The chain's CDR3 is CASSLARGGSPLHF. In nucleotides, the CDR3 is TGTGCCAGCAGCTTAGCTCGGGGTGGCTCACCCCTCCACTTT. V gene TRBV7-3 combines with J gene TRBJ1-6; D remains ambiguous. There are 14 residues in the CDR3. Deletions cut 2 bases from V and 10 bases from J, with 12 bases between. Looked up from germline, CDR1 is SGHTA and CDR2 is FQGTGA.

The table lists this clonotype with a few counts. The chain is built from TRBV5-1 and TRBJ2-5; 9 bases agree with TRBD1. Germline CDR1 reads SGHRS; CDR2 reads YFSETQ. V lost 2 bases to trimming and J lost 0 bases; unmatched junction nucleotides: 8. The length of the CDR3 is 17 residues. CDR3 nucleotides: TGCGCCAGCAGCTTTGACCCGGGACAGGGCAACCAAGAGACCCAGTACTTC. Translated: CASSFDPGQGNQETQYF.

The chain is built from TRBV7-8 and TRBJ1-4; TRBD1 might be the D (6 bases). Trimming took 8 bases from V and 4 from J, leaving 8 bases between them. This CDR3 spans 12 amino acids. Germline lookup yields CDR1 SGHVS and CDR2 FQNEAQ. CDR3 in DNA: TGTGCCAGCGGACAGTTTAATGAAAAACTGTTTTTT. This translates into CASGQFNEKLFF.

The table lists this clonotype with a few counts. The V call is TRBV27, the J call TRBJ1-5; 7 nucleotides line up with TRBD1. J lost 0 bases, V lost 8 bases, and 4 bases had no gene match. The CDR3 runs 14 residues. Germline CDR1 MNHEY, CDR2 SMNVEV (reference sequence). In DNA form, the CDR3 reads TGTGCCAGCGCTAGACAGGGTAGCAATCAGCCCCAGCATTTT. Protein sequence: CASARQGSNQPQHF.

This clonotype appeared a few times. This sequence joins TRBV5-5 and TRBJ2-2; D may be TRBD1 (5 bases). The CDR3 runs to 14 residues. The ends were cut back, 4 bases at V and 6 bases at J, with 13 bases in the middle. CDR1 and CDR2 (germline): SGHKS, YYEKEE (reference sequence). CDR3 residues: CASSPMQGAGELFF. The CDR3 DNA is TGTGCCAGCAGCCCAATGCAGGGTGCCGGGGAGCTGTTTTTT.

V gene TRBV24-1 combines with J gene TRBJ2-7, with 11 bases fitting TRBD1. CDR3 length: 14 residues. Germline CDR1 reads KGHDR; CDR2 reads SFDVKD. Trimming at V came to 8 bases and at J to 7 bases, leaving 9 bases not matched to a gene. Here the CDR3 reads CATITDRGLGEQYF. The CDR3 DNA sequence: TGTGCCACCATAACGGACAGGGGGCTGGGGGAGCAGTACTTC.

This clonotype has only a few counts. The CDR3 reads CSARGEGTYQPQHF. The CDR3 DNA is TGCAGTGCTAGAGGGGAGGGCACTTATCAGCCCCAGCATTTT. The chain joins TRBV20-1 to TRBJ1-5; D is uncertain. V lost 1 base, J lost 5 bases, and 12 bases lay in between. Germline V gene data show CDR1 as DFQATT and CDR2 as SNEGSKA (reference sequence). CDR3 length equals 14 residues.

The V and J genes are TRBV9 and TRBJ2-7; D remains ambiguous. Germline lookup yields CDR1 SGDLS and CDR2 YYNGEE. The length of the CDR3 is 14 residues. The V end was cut by 4 bases, the J end by 0 bases, with 11 bases between. The CDR3 region is CASSPDGSSYEQYF. Here the CDR3 DNA reads TGTGCCAGCAGCCCCGACGGAAGCTCCTACGAGCAGTACTTC.

The J gene is TRBJ1-5, the V gene TRBV6-5; D possibly corresponds to TRBD1 (6 bases). Germline assignment: CDR1 MNHEY and CDR2 SVGAGI. The V gene lost 6 bases and the J gene lost 2 bases, with 8 bases spanning the gap. The CDR3 length is 13 residues. The CDR3 bases are TGTGCCAGCAGACGGACAGGCAATCAGCCCCAGCATTTT. Encoded protein: CASRRTGNQPQHF.

This chain connects TRBV7-9 to TRBJ2-5; no reliable D call. Trimming removed 4 bases at V and 7 bases at J, with 10 bases between. This CDR3 is built from 12 residues. The germline CDR1 and CDR2 sequences are SEHNR and FQNEAQ (reference sequence). CDR3 residues: CASSSDGWTQYF. The CDR3 DNA reads TGTGCCAGCAGCTCTGATGGATGGACCCAGTACTTC.

The genes are TRBV12-3 or TRBV12-4 and TRBJ1-1, with TRBD1 matching 8 bases. The CDR3 spans 13 residues. V lost 3 bases to trimming and J lost 8 bases; unmatched junction nucleotides: 5. DNA of the CDR3: TGTGCCAGCAGTTTTTCGGGACAGGAAGAAGCTTTCTTT. The encoded protein is CASSFSGQEEAFF.

The sample holds one count of this clonotype. The CDR3 loop is CASGAGGLETQYF. In nucleotides, the CDR3 is TGTGCCAGCGGTGCGGGGGGGCTAGAGACCCAGTACTTC. V usage is TRBV12-3 or TRBV12-4 and J usage is TRBJ2-5; 9 bases are shared with TRBD2. CDR3 length: 13 residues. The J segment lost 4 bases and the V segment lost 8 bases, leaving 5 bases of the junction unmatched.

Details on this clonotype: At one end, the junction sequence differs from germline, possibly due to a read error. The chain has TRBV7-9 and TRBJ1-1; 7 bases align to TRBD1. This CDR3 is 8 amino acids long. Looked up from germline, CDR1 is SEHNR and CDR2 is FQNEAQ (reference sequence). CDR3 in DNA: TGTGCCAGCAGTTCGACAGGGTTT. As protein: CASSSTGF.

This clonotype was recorded only once. The gene calls are TRBV6-5 and TRBJ2-5; D gene ambiguous. CDR1 and CDR2 from the germline V gene are MNHEY and SVGAGI. V was clipped by 6 bases and J by 1 base, with 9 bases between them. CDR3 length: 13 amino acids. In nucleotides, the CDR3 is TGTGCCAGCAGCACCCAGACCCAAGAGACCCAGTACTTC. Its protein is CASSTQTQETQYF.

A word on this clonotype: A junction end diverges from the germline sequence, so it may reflect a read error. The chain carries TRBV10-3 and TRBJ1-1; no firm D call. CDR1 ENHRY and CDR2 SYGVKD come from the germline V gene. The CDR3 spans 11 residues. The CDR3 protein is CAISKDTEDFF. The CDR3 region has the DNA TGTGCCATCAGTAAAGACACTGAAGATTTCTTT.

V usage is TRBV7-9 and J usage is TRBJ2-2, with TRBD1 identical over 8 bases. Germline-derived CDR1 and CDR2 are SEHNR and FQNEAQ (reference sequence). The CDR3 length is 16 residues. Germline trimming cut 5 bases from V and 3 bases from J; bases unmatched to any gene: 8. The CDR3 spells CASSIPGQDYTGELFF. The DNA for the CDR3 is TGTGCCAGCAGCATACCGGGACAGGACTACACCGGGGAGCTGTTTTTT.

This clonotype has a handful of counts. The rearrangement links TRBV4-1 to TRBJ2-4, with D perhaps TRBD1 or TRBD2 (5 bases each). Per the germline V gene, CDR1 is MGHRA and CDR2 is YSYEKL. Trimming stripped 0 bases from V and 1 base from J, with 13 bases between. CDR3 length equals 17 residues. CDR3 in DNA: TGCGCCAGCAGCCAAGACGGGGCTGCACGGGCCAAAAACATTCAGTACTTC. Its protein product is CASSQDGAARAKNIQYF.

V usage is TRBV5-1 and J usage is TRBJ1-3; the D is unclear. Germline CDR1 SGHRS, CDR2 YFSETQ. V lost 1 base and J 2 bases, leaving 16 bases between the germline ends. The CDR3 spans 17 residues. The CDR3 here is CASSLNPSERAGNTIYF. Written as DNA, the CDR3 is TGCGCCAGCAGCTTGAATCCATCGGAGAGGGCTGGAAACACCATATATTTT.

This clonotype was observed at least ten times. The CDR3 reads CASSLWSSGNTIYF. The CDR3 DNA follows: TGTGCCAGCAGTTTATGGAGCTCTGGAAACACCATATATTTT. This chain uses TRBV12-3 or TRBV12-4 with TRBJ1-3; D not resolved. V dropped 2 bases and J dropped 0 bases, with 5 bases sitting between them. This CDR3 spans 14 amino acids.

This clonotype was detected only a few times. V and J are TRBV6-2 or TRBV6-3 and TRBJ1-2; 7 positions match TRBD1. The CDR3 is made up of 15 amino acids. Trimming took 2 bases from V and 6 from J; bases not matched to a gene: 9. The germline V gene encodes CDR1 MNHEY and CDR2 SVGEGT. CDR3 sequence (DNA): TGTGCCAGCAGTTACCCCCTCCTAGGGGGCGATGGCTACACCTTC. Amino acid sequence: CASSYPLLGGDGYTF.

The sample holds a few counts of this clonotype. The chain has TRBV20-1 and TRBJ2-5; 12 bases are shared with TRBD2. V trimming: 0 bases; J trimming: 4 bases; junction bases outside the gene matches: 6. This CDR3 comprises 16 residues. Germline V gives CDR1 DFQATT, CDR2 SNEGSKA (reference sequence). CDR3 in amino acids: CSARDQSSGGGETQYF. CDR3 coding DNA: TGCAGTGCTAGAGATCAGTCTAGCGGGGGGGGAGAGACCCAGTACTTC.